A single sample is the source of the 17 T cell receptor beta chains below, sequenced in a study of shared clonotypes between healthy human individuals. Clones were read by immunoSEQ multiplex PCR, and TCRdb kept only the in-frame ones, dropping some. The sample lists over 2 million clones, about 95% occurring once. Sequences were obtained from naive CD4+ T cells sorted from blood. The subset here: CD45RA+ positively selected. All receptors come from a man aged 18-30 years in good health.

The chain carries TRBV7-9 and TRBJ2-1; unclear D gene. The V gene's germline CDR1 is SEHNR and CDR2 FQNEAQ (reference sequence). The V and J ends lost 2 bases and 7 bases respectively, with 15 bases between them. The CDR3 runs to 15 residues. The CDR3 nucleotides are TGTGCCAGCAGCTTATATGCCGCAGAACTAAATGAGCAGTTCTTC. Its translation: CASSLYAAELNEQFF.

The CDR3 here is CASSYSNRDLGYTF. The CDR3 nucleotides are TGTGCCAGCAGTTACTCAAACCGGGACCTTGGCTACACCTTC. The chain links TRBV6-5 to TRBJ1-2; D possibly corresponds to TRBD1 (5 bases). CDR1 MNHEY and CDR2 SVGAGI come from the germline V gene. This CDR3 has 14 amino acids. V lost 0 bases and J 7 bases, leaving 12 bases between the germline ends.

This clone occurred once. The chain employs TRBV5-6 and TRBJ2-5; D might be TRBD1 or TRBD2, each matching 5 bases. The V gene's germline CDR1 is SGHDT and CDR2 YYEEEE. This CDR3 region has 15 residues. V was pared by 2 bases and J by 2 bases, with 13 bases between. CDR3 DNA: TGTGCCAGCAGCTTTGACAGACTAACTCAAGAGACCCAGTACTTC. Translation gives CASSFDRLTQETQYF.

The genes are TRBV5-4 and TRBJ1-4; 8 nucleotides align to TRBD1. V gave up 5 bases and J gave up 7 bases; unmatched junction bases: 10. Germline loops: CDR1 SGHNT, CDR2 YYREEE (reference sequence). CDR3 length: 15 residues. For the CDR3, the DNA is TGTGCCAGCAGTCCGGGCAGGGGGCTCGGTGAAAAACTGTTTTTT. Protein product: CASSPGRGLGEKLFF. The whole variable domain, remainder taken from reference TRBV5-4 and TRBJ1-4, is ETGVTQSPTHLIKTRGQQVTLRCSSQSGHNTVSWYQQALGQGPQFIFQYYREEENGRGNFPPRFSGLQFPNYSSELNVNALELDDSALYLCASSPGRGLGEKLFFGSGTQLSVL.

J is TRBJ2-2 and V is TRBV6-5; D gene uncertain. The CDR3 spans 14 residues. The V gene's germline CDR1 is MNHEY and CDR2 SVGAGI. Trimming stripped 0 bases from V and 2 bases from J, with 4 bases between. The CDR3 coding sequence is TGTGCCAGCAGTTACTCTGAAAACACCGGGGAGCTGTTTTTT. Protein sequence: CASSYSENTGELFF.

This clone has just one count. This chain links TRBV5-7 with TRBJ1-6, with unresolved D. TRBV5-7 is an ORF; its function is uncertain. V was clipped by 4 bases and J by 5 bases, with 16 bases between them. The CDR3 loop spans 16 amino acids. CDR3 residues: CASSLCVRVDNSPLHF. In nucleotides, the CDR3 is TGTGCCAGCAGCCTTTGCGTCCGGGTGGATAATTCACCCCTCCACTTT.

For the CDR3, the DNA is TGTGCCTCTCGGCGTAGGGAGACAGACGAGCAGTACTTC. Residues: CASRRRETDEQYF. The chain links TRBV6-6 to TRBJ2-7; either TRBD1 or TRBD2 may supply D (5 bases each). The germline V and J ends were trimmed by 11 bases and 5 bases, with 19 bases remaining between them. The CDR3 totals 13 residues. CDR1 is MNHNY and CDR2 is SVGAGI in the germline V gene (reference sequence).

The CDR3 protein is CASTADTGGWELFF. Here the CDR3 DNA reads TGTGCCAGCACAGCCGATACAGGTGGCTGGGAGCTGTTTTTT. The chain employs TRBV11-2 and TRBJ2-2; maybe TRBD1 (5 bases). Germline V gives CDR1 SGHAT, CDR2 FQNNGV. Trimming shortened V by 7 bases and J by 9 bases, and 18 bases separated the two germline ends. This CDR3 contains 14 residues.

This chain connects TRBV5-6 to TRBJ2-7; TRBD1 is a possible D gene (5 bases). Trimming shortened V by 2 bases and J by 4 bases, and 13 bases separated the two germline ends. The CDR3 is 14 residues long. Germline V gene data show CDR1 as SGHDT and CDR2 as YYEEEE. The CDR3 loop reads CASSFRPGIYEQYF. DNA for the CDR3: TGTGCCAGCAGCTTCCGGCCAGGGATTTACGAGCAGTACTTC.

This chain joins TRBV6-1 and TRBJ2-7, with a possible D match to TRBD2 (5 bases). Germline loops: CDR1 MNHNS, CDR2 SASEGT. The V end was cut by 9 bases, the J end by 6 bases, with 18 bases between. The CDR3 loop spans 13 amino acids. CDR3 coding DNA: TGTGCCAGTCGAGACCAAGCGGCAGGCGAGCAGTACTTC. It codes for CASRDQAAGEQYF.

The rearrangement joins TRBV6-1 to TRBJ1-2; D gene uncertain. V gave up 0 bases and J gave up 3 bases, with 11 bases separating them. The CDR3 totals 15 residues. The germline CDR1 and CDR2 sequences are MNHNS and SASEGT. The CDR3: CASSEAAALHYGYTF. DNA of the CDR3: TGTGCCAGCAGTGAAGCGGCGGCTCTCCACTATGGCTACACCTTC.

This clone was picked up a small number of times. The genes are TRBV7-9 and TRBJ1-1, with no clear D. Per germline, CDR1 SEHNR and CDR2 FQNEAQ (reference sequence). The CDR3 length is 12 residues. Trimming stripped 5 bases from V and 8 bases from J, with 12 bases between. CDR3 DNA sequence: TGTGCCAGCAGCCCAGCGGGGAGGGAAGCTTTCTTT. Translation gives CASSPAGREAFF.

The V gene is TRBV6-6, the J gene TRBJ2-3, with a tentative D call TRBD1 (6 bases). CDR1 is MNHNY, CDR2 SVGAGI, per germline (reference sequence). This CDR3 is built from 15 residues. V lost 7 bases to trimming and J lost 1 base, with 15 bases between them. The CDR3: CASKPSRGGTDTQYF. The CDR3 DNA sequence: TGTGCCAGCAAGCCCAGCAGGGGCGGCACAGATACGCAGTATTTT.

The CDR3 is CSVALGQNTEAFF. DNA for the CDR3: TGCAGCGTTGCTCTGGGACAGAACACTGAAGCTTTCTTT. This rearrangement joins TRBV29-1 to TRBJ1-1, with D perhaps TRBD1 (6 bases). Trimming shortened V by 4 bases and J by 1 base, and 10 bases separated the two germline ends. This CDR3 has 13 residues. From germline, CDR1 is SQVTM and CDR2 ANQGSEA.

The V gene is TRBV2, the J gene TRBJ2-5; the match to TRBD1 covers 12 bases. V shed 11 bases and J 4 bases; nucleotides not matched to a gene: 2. This CDR3 has 12 residues. CDR1 and CDR2 (germline): SNHLY, FYNNEI. The CDR3: CAGGQGAETQYF. The DNA for the CDR3 is TGTGCCGGGGGACAGGGGGCAGAGACCCAGTACTTC. The whole variable domain, remainder taken from reference TRBV2 and TRBJ2-5, is EPEVTQTPSHQVTQMGQEVILRCVPISNHLYFYWYRQILGQKVEFLVSFYNNEISEKSEIFDDQFSVERPDGSNFTLKIRSTKLEDSAMYFCAGGQGAETQYFGPGTRLLVL.

The CDR3 DNA is TGTGCCAGCAGCTTTCGCGGGGGCGGCTACGAGCAGTACTTC. It codes for CASSFRGGGYEQYF. The chain carries TRBV7-9 and TRBJ2-7; tentatively, D is TRBD2 (7 bases). CDR3 length: 14 residues. Per the germline V gene, CDR1 is SEHNR and CDR2 is FQNEAQ (reference sequence). With 3 bases removed from V and 3 bases from J, the gap between germline ends came to 12 bases.

The chain has TRBV29-1 and TRBJ2-1; 8 positions agree with TRBD2. Germline CDR1 is SQVTM and CDR2 is ANQGSEA. The ends lost 8 bases at V and 13 bases at J; junction bases unmatched: 16. The CDR3 runs to 13 residues. The CDR3 loop is CSTGRARTDLQFF. In DNA, the CDR3 is TGCAGCACCGGGAGGGCCAGGACCGACCTCCAGTTCTTC.